Sequencing of this TCR beta chain was carried out in a study of T cells after posttransplantation cyclophosphamide. General study findings and limits: Tissue-infiltrating T cells from skin or gut overlapped little with blood T cells. Donor-recipient repertoire similarity was low at 1-2 months, rising over year one. TRB clonality was highly associated with recipient CMV seropositivity and reactivation.

Germline V gene lookup returns CDR1 SGHDT and CDR2 YYEEEE. V was clipped by 1 base and J by 6 bases, with 8 bases between them. The CDR3 totals 12 residues. This clone has at least ten counts. Its antigen is not known. Peripheral blood was collected from the related graft donor on the marrow donation day. Some clones are missing from TCRdb's copy, which holds only in-frame ones; the method was immunoSEQ multiplex PCR. There are some 40,000 clones in the sample, none observed a single time. V is TRBV5-6 and J is TRBJ2-7; D call uncertain. Input material: PBMCs. This TCR came from a woman aged 50 to 60 in good health and a related stem cell transplant donor. The CDR3 sequence is CASSLNFFEQYF. In nucleotides, the CDR3 is TGTGCCAGCAGCTTGAACTTTTTCGAGCAGTACTTC.